Included here is one T cell receptor beta chain sequence, with context. What it binds is not known. The data derive from a study of shared clonotypes between healthy human individuals. Profiled with immunoSEQ multiplex PCR; TCRdb holds only in-frame clones, not every one. The sample has 850,000 to 1,200,000 clones; around 75% are singletons. Germline V lookup: CDR1 LGHNA, CDR2 YSLEER. The CDR3 has 15 residues. With 0 bases removed from V and 4 bases from J, the gap between germline ends came to 13 bases. Overall study findings and caveats: Non-shared clonotypes showed lower generation probabilities than clonotypes common to all four donors.

This sequence originates from a man aged 18-30 years in good health. Specimen: memory CD4+ T cells sorted from blood. Subset: CD45RA-negative fraction. The chain recombines TRBV4-3 with TRBJ2-7; possible D gene TRBD1, 6 bases. Here the CDR3 reads CASSQDRQALYEQYF. DNA of the CDR3: TGCGCCAGCAGCCAAGATCGACAGGCCCTGTACGAGCAGTACTTC.